This T cell receptor beta chain was captured by sequencing in a study of T cells after yellow fever vaccination. Study-level points and caveats: Highly abundant clonotypes carried over from the bulk population could end up in FACS-sorted repertoires as contaminants.

This CDR3 has 16 amino acids. V lost 3 bases, J lost 4 bases, and 3 bases stayed unmatched. Looked up from germline, CDR1 is SGHAT and CDR2 is FQNNGV. A few counts support this clonotype. The antigen is undetermined. A process of 5'RACE template switching, which added a universal primer site and UMIs, was used to make TCR cDNA. TCRdb re-derived calls from the 5' RACE reads in MiXCR, one entry per CDR3 protein. The table includes around 360,000 distinct CDR3 sequences, 11% detected once. The sequence derives from a man aged 18 to 29 who received the YFV17D yellow fever vaccine. Source: PBMCs, taken on the day of the first yellow fever vaccination. The chain is built from TRBV11-2 and TRBJ2-2; 12 nucleotides line up with TRBD2. The CDR3 sequence: CASSFLAGGLTGELFF. The CDR3 DNA reads TGTGCCAGCAGCTTTCTAGCGGGGGGGCTCACCGGGGAGCTGTTTTTT.